These T cell receptor beta chains were read from a single sample in a study of blood T cell repertoires in COVID-19. The table came from immunoSEQ multiplex PCR; TCRdb's copy has only in-frame clones and leaves some out. The sample lists some 160,000 clones; less than 90% were seen once. The specimen sequenced was peripheral blood. The receptors come from a woman aged 65 to 85 with acute or convalescent COVID-19. The CDR3 runs from the conserved cysteine through the conserved F or W. D genes are given only for firm matches. Clone size, where shown, is once, few, many, or a class for clones that have expanded.

clone size | J gene | D gene | V gene | CDR3 DNA | CDR3 protein
- | TRBJ1-3 | - | TRBV29-1 | TGCAGCGTTGAAGAATACTCTGGAAACACCATATATTTT | CSVEEYSGNTIYF
- | TRBJ2-3 | - | TRBV7-2 | TGTGCCAGCAGCTCCCGACTGGGGAGAGCAGATACGCAGTATTTT | CASSSRLGRADTQYF
few | TRBJ2-7 | - | TRBV7-2 | TGTGCCAGCACCCTCCAGTCGGGTCTCAACTCCTACGAGCAGTACTTC | CASTLQSGLNSYEQYF
- | TRBJ2-7 | - | TRBV18 | TGTGCCAGCTCACCACGGGAGGACTACGAGCAGTACTTC | CASSPREDYEQYF
- | TRBJ2-7 | TRBD2 | TRBV6-2/TRBV6-3 | TGTGCCAGCAGTTACTCGGGGACTAGAATATACGAGCAGTACTTC | CASSYSGTRIYEQYF
- | TRBJ1-2 | - | TRBV5-1 | TGCGCCAGCAGCTTGGCGGGAACTAGCGACTATGGCTACACCTTC | CASSLAGTSDYGYTF
- | TRBJ1-2 | TRBD1 | TRBV13 | TGTGCCAGCAGCTTAGTCGGAGGGGGCTACTATGGCTACACCTTC | CASSLVGGGYYGYTF
- | TRBJ1-4 | TRBD1 | TRBV5-6 | TGTGCCAGCAGGTTGACCGGGACAGGGCCGACTAATGAAAAACTGTTTTTT | CASRLTGTGPTNEKLFF
- | TRBJ1-5 | - | TRBV7-9 | TGTGCCAGCAGCTTCGGTGGCAATCAGCCCCAGCATTTT | CASSFGGNQPQHF
few | TRBJ1-1 | TRBD1 | TRBV19 | TGTGCCAGTAACGCCGGACAGGGCACCACTGAAGCTTTCTTT | CASNAGQGTTEAFF
- | TRBJ1-6 | TRBD1 | TRBV10-3 | TGTGCCTGCAGGACCGGGGACAGGGGGATTTCACCCCTCCACTTT | CACRTGDRGISPLHF
- | TRBJ1-1 | - | TRBV13 | TGTGCCAGCAGCTTAATCCGGGGACAGAACACTGAAGCTTTCTTT | CASSLIRGQNTEAFF
- | TRBJ2-5 | - | TRBV29-1 | TGCAGCGGCCAGGGGGAGACCCAGTACTTC | CSGQGETQYF
- | TRBJ1-5 | - | TRBV5-5 | TGTGCCAGCAGCTTGAGGCAGGTAGTTTGCAATCAGCCCCAGCATTTT | CASSLRQVVCNQPQHF
- | TRBJ2-7 | TRBD1 | TRBV2 | TGTGCCAGTAGAACCTCCGGGACAGGGTTTGAGCAGTACTTC | CASRTSGTGFEQYF
- | TRBJ1-2 | - | TRBV5-6 | TGTGCCAGCAGCTTGGAGGGGCGGGAGAACTATGGCTACACCTTC | CASSLEGRENYGYTF
- | TRBJ1-1 | TRBD1 | TRBV14 | TGTGCCAGCAGCCAAGAAGGGACAGGGCCGGCCACTGAAGCTTTCTTT | CASSQEGTGPATEAFF
- | TRBJ2-2 | TRBD2 | TRBV13 | TGTGCCAGCCGCTCTGGAGGACTGGCGGGAGGTAACACCGGGGAGCTGTTTTTT | CASRSGGLAGGNTGELFF
- | TRBJ2-1 | TRBD2 | TRBV5-6 | TGTGCCAGCAGCTTGGTGGCTAGCGGGAGGGATTACAATGAGCAGTTCTTC | CASSLVASGRDYNEQFF
- | TRBJ1-3 | - | TRBV6-5 | TGTGCCAGCAGTTACGGGGACAACGGAAACACCATATATTTT | CASSYGDNGNTIYF
- | TRBJ2-7 | - | TRBV15 | TGTGCCACCAGCAGCCCCCTCGGTACCTACGAGCAGTACTTC | CATSSPLGTYEQYF
- | TRBJ1-2 | - | TRBV5-8 | TGTGCCAGCAGCTTGTGGGAGGGTTATGGCTACACCTTC | CASSLWEGYGYTF